This TCR beta chain originates from a study of human versus mouse CDR3 diversity and MHC coevolution. This clone was seen just once. TCRdb's table, derived via immunoSEQ multiplex PCR, lists solely in-frame clones and lacks some. The profile covers just under 60,000 clones, with roughly 94% appearing a single time and about 20% taken by the ten largest. Trimming took 1 base from V and 4 from J, leaving 22 bases between them. CDR1 and CDR2 from the germline V gene are SGHAT and FQNNGV. The CDR3 is 18 residues long. The sample comprised naive CD4+ T cells from blood. Specified subset: CD45RO-negative CD62L-positive naive CD4 T cells. The rearrangement uses TRBV11-2 and TRBJ1-1; maybe TRBD1 (6 bases). This TCR derives from a person aged 55 to 75 in good health. The DNA for the CDR3 is TGTGCCAGCAGCTTAGGCAGCGCGGGGGGGGCGCGTAGCACTGAAGCTTTCTTT. It yields the protein CASSLGSAGGARSTEAFF. The entire variable domain, with the rest obtained from reference TRBV11-2 and TRBJ1-1, is as follows: EAGVAQSPRYKIIEKRQSVAFWCNPISGHATLYWYQQILGQGPKLLIQFQNNGVVDDSQLPKDRFSAERLKGVDSTLKIQPAKLEDSAVYLCASSLGSAGGARSTEAFFGQGTRLTVV.